A selection of T cell receptor beta chains follows, all from one sample in a study of blood T cell repertoires in COVID-19. TCRdb's copy holds only in-frame clones and misses some; the assay was immunoSEQ multiplex PCR. The repertoire consists of 120,000 or so clones, with roughly nine tenths occurring once and the leading ten covering roughly 4.5%. Sequencing was done on a sample of peripheral blood. All receptors come from a man between 60 and 75 years old with COVID-19, enrolled during active disease. Each CDR3 is given with its conserved first and last residue. Each record gives: V gene, J gene, D gene, clone size, CDR3 protein, CDR3 DNA. A D gene is named only where the DNA matches it firmly. Only part of the rows carry a size: once, few, many, or a class if the clone is expanded.

>TRBV2|TRBJ2-7|TRBD1|-
CASTIYRGTYEQYF
TGTGCCAGCACCATCTACAGGGGAACCTACGAGCAGTACTTC
>TRBV9|TRBJ2-2|TRBD2|-
CASSLPGGYTGELFF
TGTGCCAGCAGCCTTCCCGGGGGGTACACCGGGGAGCTGTTTTTT
>TRBV21-1|TRBJ1-2|-|-
CASRAHGGGRDYGYTF
TGTGCCAGCAGGGCCCATGGGGGGGGCCGGGACTATGGCTACACCTTC
>TRBV23-1|TRBJ2-4|TRBD1|-
CASSPPWTGAKNIQYF
TGCGCCAGCAGTCCCCCCTGGACAGGGGCCAAAAACATTCAGTACTTC
>TRBV29-1|TRBJ2-7|-|-
CSVEFPQGSHEQYF
TGCAGCGTTGAATTCCCACAGGGTTCCCACGAGCAGTACTTC
>TRBV6-5|TRBJ2-1|-|-
CASIAAVSNEQFF
TGTGCCAGCATCGCAGCGGTAAGCAATGAGCAGTTCTTC
>TRBV3-1/TRBV3-2|TRBJ1-3|TRBD1|-
CASSHGRGPGNTIYF
TGTGCCAGCAGCCATGGCAGGGGGCCTGGAAACACCATATATTTT
>TRBV3-1/TRBV3-2|TRBJ1-1|-|-
CASSPSQGEAFF
TGTGCCAGCAGCCCCTCTCAGGGGGAAGCTTTCTTT
>TRBV7-2|TRBJ1-1|-|-
CASSSLQDLSTEAFF
TGTGCCAGCAGCTCCCTACAGGACCTAAGCACTGAAGCTTTCTTT
>TRBV29-1|TRBJ2-7|-|-
CSVEPTAQPGHHIAYEQYF
TGCAGCGTTGAACCCACCGCTCAACCGGGACACCATATCGCCTACGAGCAGTACTTC
>TRBV4-3|TRBJ1-1|-|-
CASSQDFREENTEAFF
TGCGCCAGCAGCCAAGATTTTCGAGAGGAGAACACTGAAGCTTTCTTT
>TRBV18|TRBJ2-3|-|-
CASAPNQGRVADTQYF
TGTGCCAGCGCACCGAACCAGGGGCGAGTCGCAGATACGCAGTATTTT
>TRBV5-6|TRBJ2-5|TRBD2|-
CASSLTGRIQETQYF
TGTGCCAGCAGCTTAACCGGGAGGATCCAAGAGACCCAGTACTTC
>TRBV6-2/TRBV6-3|TRBJ1-2|-|-
CASSRGNYGYTF
TGTGCCAGCAGTCGGGGGAACTATGGCTACACCTTC
>TRBV7-2|TRBJ2-6|-|-
CASSLGGTGANVLTF
TGTGCCAGCAGCCTTGGCGGGACTGGGGCCAACGTCCTGACTTTC
>TRBV28|TRBJ2-7|TRBD2|-
CASSLTWTSEYYEQYF
TGTGCCAGCAGTTTAACCTGGACTAGCGAGTACTACGAGCAGTACTTC
>TRBV7-3|TRBJ1-2|TRBD1|-
CASTKFYPRDSNYGYTF
TGTGCCAGCACAAAATTTTACCCCCGGGACAGTAACTATGGCTACACCTTC
>TRBV18|TRBJ1-4|TRBD1|-
CASSRGTGEYEKLFF
TGTGCCAGCTCACGCGGGACAGGGGAATATGAAAAACTGTTTTTT
>TRBV5-1|TRBJ1-1|-|-
CASSSQGRDTEAFF
TGCGCCAGCAGCTCTCAGGGAAGGGACACTGAAGCTTTCTTT
>TRBV3-1/TRBV3-2|TRBJ1-4|-|-
CASSQDETEKLFF
TGTGCCAGCAGCCAGGATGAGACAGAAAAACTGTTTTTT
>TRBV12-5|TRBJ2-3|TRBD2|-
CASGLGLAGGGDTQYF
TGTGCTAGTGGTTTGGGACTAGCGGGAGGTGGAGATACGCAGTATTTT
>TRBV19|TRBJ2-7|TRBD1|-
CASSGGQGGVYEQYF
TGTGCCAGTAGTGGGGGACAGGGAGGCGTCTACGAGCAGTACTTC
>TRBV11-2|TRBJ2-5|TRBD1|-
CASSDSGTGEETQYF
TGTGCCAGCAGCGACTCCGGGACAGGGGAAGAGACCCAGTACTTC
>TRBV12-5|TRBJ2-4|TRBD2|-
CASGLVPGTSGKNIQYF
TGTGCTAGTGGTTTGGTCCCAGGGACTAGCGGAAAAAACATTCAGTACTTC
>TRBV6-5|TRBJ2-2|-|once
CASSYRQATGELFF
TGTGCCAGCAGTTACCGGCAGGCTACCGGGGAGCTGTTTTTT
>TRBV2|TRBJ2-7|-|-
CASSLYEQYF
TGTGCCAGCTCCCTCTACGAGCAGTACTTC